Shown below are 30 T cell receptor beta chains from a single sample sequenced in a study of OX40 agonist ivuxolimab in advanced cancers. TCRdb's copy holds only in-frame clones and misses some; the assay was immunoSEQ multiplex PCR. The sample consists of 75,000 or so clones, approximately 85% of them appearing once. The sequencing used CD4+ or CD8+ T cells sorted from blood, collected in a trial of the OX40 agonist ivuxolimab. The receptors were gathered from an adult with an advanced solid tumor such as melanoma, head and neck, liver or kidney cancer.

The table lists this clone with many counts. The chain has TRBV2 and TRBJ2-1; tentatively, D is TRBD2 (5 bases). V lost 3 bases and J 6 bases, leaving 9 bases between the germline ends. This CDR3 has 13 amino acids. Per germline, CDR1 SNHLY and CDR2 FYNNEI. The CDR3 DNA follows: TGTGCCAGCAGTGAGTCCCGGGGCAATGAGCAGTTCTTC. Translating it yields CASSESRGNEQFF.

The chain links TRBV5-4 to TRBJ2-3; D is possibly TRBD1 (5 bases). The CDR3 contains 13 residues. CDR1 and CDR2 from the germline V gene are SGHNT and YYREEE (reference sequence). Trimming took off 3 bases at V and 3 bases at J, with 8 bases between the two ends. CDR3 DNA: TGTGCCAGCAGCTCCCAGGGAACAGATACGCAGTATTTT. This gives the protein CASSSQGTDTQYF. Using reference TRBV5-4 and TRBJ2-3 for the parts outside the CDR3, the full variable domain is ETGVTQSPTHLIKTRGQQVTLRCSSQSGHNTVSWYQQALGQGPQFIFQYYREEENGRGNFPPRFSGLQFPNYSSELNVNALELDDSALYLCASSSQGTDTQYFGPGTRLTVL.

This chain links TRBV18 with TRBJ2-4; 9 nucleotides align to TRBD2. The CDR3 covers 14 residues. Trimming at V came to 6 bases and at J to 6 bases, leaving 6 bases not matched to a gene. CDR1 KGHSH and CDR2 LQKENI come from the germline V gene. The CDR3 nucleotides are TGTGCCAGCTCCCCGGGACTAGCCCCAAACATTCAGTACTTC. Its translation: CASSPGLAPNIQYF.

The rearrangement joins TRBV5-4 to TRBJ1-1; D uncertain. The CDR3 is 12 residues long. CDR1 and CDR2 from the germline V gene are SGHNT and YYREEE (reference sequence). V lost 2 bases, J lost 7 bases, and 9 bases lay in between. Written as DNA, the CDR3 is TGTGCCAGCAGCTTACCCCCGTATGAAGCTTTCTTT. Protein: CASSLPPYEAFF.

This chain connects TRBV5-1 to TRBJ2-1; TRBD2 matches 11 bases. Trimming took 0 bases from V and 4 from J; bases not matched to a gene: 6. The CDR3 length is 17 residues. Germline values: CDR1 SGHRS, CDR2 YFSETQ. Written as DNA, the CDR3 is TGCGCCAGCAGCTTGGGACTAGCGGGATCTTTTTACAATGAGCAGTTCTTC. Its translation: CASSLGLAGSFYNEQFF.

The V call is TRBV23-1, the J call TRBJ1-6; 8 nucleotides match TRBD1. TRBV23-1 counts as an open reading frame of uncertain function. The CDR3 spans 15 residues. V lost 4 bases to trimming and J lost 8 bases; unmatched junction nucleotides: 7. The CDR3, as DNA: TGCGCCAGCAGTCCAGGGGGCGAGGGGGATTCACCCCTCCACTTT. Amino acid sequence: CASSPGGEGDSPLHF.

This CDR3 reads CASSLRQGQHDEQFF. The CDR3 nucleotides are TGTGCCAGCAGTTTACGGCAGGGCCAGCACGATGAGCAGTTCTTC. V and J are TRBV27 and TRBJ2-1; D perhaps matches TRBD1 (5 bases). V dropped 2 bases and J dropped 8 bases, with 16 bases sitting between them. The CDR3 consists of 15 residues. Germline V gene data show CDR1 as MNHEY and CDR2 as SMNVEV (reference sequence).

This sequence joins TRBV7-9 and TRBJ2-7; 7 bases fit TRBD1. The CDR3 spans 14 residues. Trimming took 5 bases from V and 1 from J; bases not matched to a gene: 5. Germline lookup yields CDR1 SEHNR and CDR2 FQNEAQ (reference sequence). Written as DNA, the CDR3 is TGTGCCAGCAGCCCCTCAGGGGGTTCCTACGAGCAGTACTTC. Its translation is CASSPSGGSYEQYF.

Turning to this clone: Sequence at one end of the junction differs from germline and may be a read error. As DNA, the CDR3 is TGCGTCAGCAGCCCGGCCGGGAACGGACCCTCTGGAAACACCATATATTTT. Translated: CVSSPAGNGPSGNTIYF. This rearrangement joins TRBV5-1 to TRBJ1-3; D remains ambiguous. Germline V gene sequence: CDR1 SGHRS, CDR2 YFSETQ. The CDR3 loop spans 17 amino acids.

A few counts support this clone. The V and J genes are TRBV5-4 and TRBJ2-7, with D unclear. The CDR3 consists of 12 residues. V dropped 0 bases and J dropped 3 bases, with 4 bases sitting between them. CDR1 and CDR2 from the germline V gene are SGHNT and YYREEE (reference sequence). CDR3: CASSLAIYEQYF. The CDR3 DNA is TGTGCCAGCAGCTTGGCAATCTACGAGCAGTACTTC.

The chain recombines TRBV2 with TRBJ1-1; D unclear. The CDR3 is made up of 13 amino acids. Trimming took 4 bases from V and 1 from J, leaving 7 bases between them. Germline CDR1 and CDR2: SNHLY and FYNNEI. CDR3 amino acids: CASSAQGNTEAFF. CDR3 DNA sequence: TGTGCCAGCAGTGCCCAAGGGAACACTGAAGCTTTCTTT. Full variable domain (outside the CDR3, taken from reference TRBV2 and TRBJ1-1): EPEVTQTPSHQVTQMGQEVILRCVPISNHLYFYWYRQILGQKVEFLVSFYNNEISEKSEIFDDQFSVERPDGSNFTLKIRSTKLEDSAMYFCASSAQGNTEAFFGQGTRLTVV.

This clone was found a few times. The CDR3 sequence: CASSHLRDRGHNQPQHF. The CDR3 region has the DNA TGTGCCAGTAGTCACCTCCGGGACAGGGGCCATAATCAGCCCCAGCATTTT. The rearrangement joins TRBV19 to TRBJ1-5; 10 nucleotides align to TRBD1. V shed 5 bases and J 4 bases; nucleotides not matched to a gene: 11. CDR3 length: 17 amino acids. Germline CDR1 and CDR2: LNHDA and SQIVND (reference sequence). Full variable domain (rest looked up from reference TRBV19 and TRBJ1-5): DGGITQSPKYLFRKEGQNVTLSCEQNLNHDAMYWYRQDPGQGLRLIYYSQIVNDFQKGDIAEGYSVSREKKESFPLTVTSAQKNPTAFYLCASSHLRDRGHNQPQHFGDGTRLSIL.

The chain uses TRBV10-2 and TRBJ2-2; 12 bases map to TRBD2. Germline-derived CDR1 and CDR2 are WSHSY and SAAADI. The J segment lost 6 bases and the V segment lost 7 bases, leaving 18 bases of the junction unmatched. The CDR3 runs to 19 residues. CDR3 sequence: CASTPGLAGTQRRAGELFF. The CDR3 nucleotides are TGCGCCAGCACCCCTGGACTAGCGGGAACCCAACGGAGGGCCGGGGAGCTGTTTTTT.

The chain uses TRBV7-2 and TRBJ2-7, with a possible D match to TRBD2 (6 bases). Germline CDR1 reads SGHTA; CDR2 reads FQGNSA. The CDR3 runs 16 residues. V gave up 4 bases and J gave up 0 bases, with 16 bases separating them. The CDR3 reads CASSSYGTPSSYEQYF. In DNA, the CDR3 is TGTGCCAGCAGCTCCTATGGGACTCCTAGCTCCTACGAGCAGTACTTC. Full variable domain (missing parts from reference TRBV7-2 and TRBJ2-7): GAGVSQSPSNKVTEKGKDVELRCDPISGHTALYWYRQSLGQGLEFLIYFQGNSAPDKSGLPSDRFSAERTGGSVSTLTIQRTQQEDSAVYLCASSSYGTPSSYEQYFGPGTRLTVT.

V usage is TRBV10-3 and J usage is TRBJ1-4; 7 bases fit TRBD1. The trim removed 6 bases at V and 7 bases at J, leaving 5 bases unmatched. The CDR3 covers 13 residues. From germline, CDR1 is ENHRY and CDR2 SYGVKD. Here the CDR3 DNA reads TGTGCCATCAGAGGGACAGAGTTTGAAAAACTGTTTTTT. Translating it yields CAIRGTEFEKLFF.

The V gene is TRBV6-1, the J gene TRBJ1-1, with D maybe TRBD1 (5 bases). Between the trimmed V and J ends, which lost 4 bases and 1 base, there was a span of 7 bases. The CDR3 spans 13 residues. Germline V gene sequence: CDR1 MNHNS, CDR2 SASEGT. For the CDR3, the DNA is TGTGCCAGCAGTGTGGGGGAGAACACTGAAGCTTTCTTT. It yields the protein CASSVGENTEAFF.

In this sample, this clone turned up once. The V call is TRBV4-3, the J call TRBJ2-1, with D hard to call. Germline V lookup: CDR1 LGHNA, CDR2 YSLEER. V was pared by 0 bases and J by 9 bases, with 9 bases between. The CDR3 length is 13 residues. The chain's CDR3 is CASSQDRAGEQFF. The CDR3 DNA follows: TGCGCCAGCAGCCAAGATCGAGCAGGTGAGCAGTTCTTC.

This chain links TRBV9 with TRBJ2-1; 16 bases are a match to TRBD2. Germline V gene sequence: CDR1 SGDLS, CDR2 YYNGEE. V dropped 5 bases and J dropped 0; count of bases not matched to a gene: 11. The CDR3 spans 20 residues. CDR3 sequence: CASSQDPGLAGGSSYNEQFF. The DNA for the CDR3 is TGTGCCAGCAGTCAAGACCCGGGACTAGCGGGGGGGAGCTCCTACAATGAGCAGTTCTTC.

The chain uses TRBV7-6 and TRBJ2-3, with D possibly matching TRBD1 (6 bases). The V gene's germline CDR1 is SGHVS and CDR2 FNYEAQ. Trimming removed 1 base at V and 9 bases at J, with 8 bases between. This CDR3 comprises 12 residues. CDR3 sequence: CASSLGRGTQYF. As DNA, the CDR3 is TGTGCCAGCAGCTTAGGCAGGGGCACGCAGTATTTT.

V and J are TRBV10-1 and TRBJ1-1; no firm D call. V was clipped by 3 bases and J by 4 bases, with 15 bases between them. The CDR3 has 15 residues. CDR1 WNHNN and CDR2 SYGVQD come from the germline V gene (reference sequence). The CDR3 region is CASSDGPDGVTEAFF. CDR3 nucleotides: TGCGCCAGCAGTGATGGGCCAGACGGGGTCACTGAAGCTTTCTTT.

The chain joins TRBV5-1 to TRBJ2-7, with 8 bases lining up with TRBD2. The junction had 5 bases not matched to a gene; V was cut back by 2 bases and J by 4 bases. The CDR3 loop spans 14 amino acids. Germline V gives CDR1 SGHRS, CDR2 YFSETQ. CDR3 protein: CASSLGTRGYEQYF. The CDR3 DNA reads TGCGCCAGCAGCTTAGGGACTAGAGGGTACGAGCAGTACTTC.

This chain connects TRBV10-3 to TRBJ1-2; the D is unclear. CDR1 and CDR2 (germline): ENHRY, SYGVKD. The CDR3 extends over 15 amino acids. Trimming took off 7 bases at V and 2 bases at J, with 17 bases between the two ends. The CDR3 DNA follows: TGTGCCATCACCCAAAACGGACTGGGAAACTATGGCTACACCTTC. Protein product: CAITQNGLGNYGYTF.

This rearrangement joins TRBV7-2 to TRBJ1-6; the D gene is possibly TRBD1 (5 bases). This CDR3 is built from 18 residues. Germline V gene data show CDR1 as SGHTA and CDR2 as FQGNSA. V lost 1 base and J 8 bases, leaving 21 bases between the germline ends. CDR3: CASSLGGGVGLGYSPLHF. The CDR3 nucleotides read TGTGCCAGCAGCTTAGGCGGGGGAGTGGGGTTAGGTTATTCACCCCTCCACTTT.

The chain recombines TRBV5-5 with TRBJ2-1, with 7 nucleotides matching TRBD1. The CDR3 is 13 residues long. The V gene's germline CDR1 is SGHKS and CDR2 YYEKEE (reference sequence). The V gene end was trimmed by 4 bases and the J gene end by 7 bases; junction bases not matched to a gene: 5. CDR3 DNA sequence: TGTGCCAGCAGCCCGGGACAGCGAAATGAGCAGTTCTTC. Amino acids: CASSPGQRNEQFF.

The rearrangement links TRBV11-2 to TRBJ2-7; D unresolved. The CDR3 consists of 12 residues. From germline, CDR1 is SGHAT and CDR2 FQNNGV. V gave up 1 base and J gave up 5 bases, with 6 bases separating them. The DNA for the CDR3 is TGTGCCAGCAGCTTAGTATTCAACGAGCAGTACTTC. This translates into CASSLVFNEQYF.

CDR3 residues: CASSLRNTIYF. The DNA of the CDR3 is TGTGCCAGCAGCCTGCGAAACACCATATATTTT. The rearrangement links TRBV7-6 to TRBJ1-3; D remains unclear. The germline CDR1 and CDR2 sequences are SGHVS and FNYEAQ. The V end lost 5 bases, the J end lost 5 bases, and 4 bases lay between the germline ends. The CDR3 has 11 amino acids.

This clone was seen only a few times. The V call is TRBV28, the J call TRBJ1-3; 8 bases are a match to TRBD1. Germline CDR1 is MDHEN and CDR2 is SYDVKM. The CDR3 has 14 residues. The V gene end was trimmed by 6 bases and the J gene end by 7 bases; junction bases not matched to a gene: 8. The CDR3 region has the DNA TGTGCCAGCAGGTCAGGGGGCGGTACGAACACCATATATTTT. Its translation is CASRSGGGTNTIYF.

The chain uses TRBV6-1 and TRBJ1-4; TRBD1 agrees at 7 bases. Germline assignment: CDR1 MNHNS and CDR2 SASEGT. There are 13 residues in the CDR3. The V and J ends lost 11 bases and 8 bases, in that order; junction bases with no gene match: 11. As DNA, the CDR3 is TGTGCCGCCCAAAGGAGACAGGGCGAAAAACTGTTTTTT. Protein product: CAAQRRQGEKLFF.

This chain uses TRBV19 with TRBJ1-2; D gene unclear. Germline CDR1 and CDR2: LNHDA and SQIVND (reference sequence). The CDR3 loop spans 13 amino acids. V was pared by 3 bases and J by 3 bases, with 8 bases between. DNA of the CDR3: TGTGCCAGTAGTATCCAGGACCACTATGGCTACACCTTC. Its translation: CASSIQDHYGYTF.

This sequence joins TRBV5-5 and TRBJ2-7; tentatively, D is TRBD1 or TRBD2 (5 bases each). Germline CDR1 SGHKS, CDR2 YYEKEE (reference sequence). There are 13 residues in the CDR3. Trimming stripped 3 bases from V and 0 bases from J, with 7 bases between. The DNA for the CDR3 is TGTGCCAGCAGCTACGGGACCTCCTACGAGCAGTACTTC. Its protein product is CASSYGTSYEQYF.